This TCR beta chain derives from a study of CD8 T cells in ankylosing spondylitis. Findings of the study overall: One TCR beta motif, made up of 7 or 8 highly homologous variants, appeared characteristic of ankylosing spondylitis blood.

Trimming removed 4 bases from V and 7 bases from J; junction bases left unmatched: 9. Looked up from germline, CDR1 is SGHRS and CDR2 is YFSETQ. There are 16 residues in the CDR3. Library preparation for TCR beta used quantitative 5'-RACE with molecular barcodes. TCRdb reprocessed the 5' RACE reads via MiXCR and lists one record per CDR3 protein. The data contain about 200,000 distinct CDR3 sequences, 9.5% to 15% of them seen just once; the ten biggest clones take up 16%. This clonotype was observed a handful of times. The target antigen is unknown. The chain combines TRBV5-1 with TRBJ2-2; 11 bases fit TRBD2. Sequencing used blood, either unsorted or a sorted T cell fraction (not recorded which). This TCR was sampled from a male donor with ankylosing spondylitis or in good health (not recorded which). The DNA for the CDR3 is TGCGCCAGCAGCCCCCCAGGACTAGCGGGCTACGGGGAGCTGTTTTTT. The encoded protein is CASSPPGLAGYGELFF.